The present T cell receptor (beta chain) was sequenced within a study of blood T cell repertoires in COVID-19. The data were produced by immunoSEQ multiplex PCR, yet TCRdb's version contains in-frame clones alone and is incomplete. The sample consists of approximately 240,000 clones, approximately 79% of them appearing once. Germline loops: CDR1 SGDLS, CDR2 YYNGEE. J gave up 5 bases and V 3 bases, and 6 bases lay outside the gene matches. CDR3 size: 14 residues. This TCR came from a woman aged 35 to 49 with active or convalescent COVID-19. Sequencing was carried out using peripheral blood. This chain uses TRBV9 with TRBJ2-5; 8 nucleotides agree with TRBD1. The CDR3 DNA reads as TGTGCCAGCAGCGCGACAGGGGCTTTGGAGACCCAGTACTTC. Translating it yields CASSATGALETQYF.